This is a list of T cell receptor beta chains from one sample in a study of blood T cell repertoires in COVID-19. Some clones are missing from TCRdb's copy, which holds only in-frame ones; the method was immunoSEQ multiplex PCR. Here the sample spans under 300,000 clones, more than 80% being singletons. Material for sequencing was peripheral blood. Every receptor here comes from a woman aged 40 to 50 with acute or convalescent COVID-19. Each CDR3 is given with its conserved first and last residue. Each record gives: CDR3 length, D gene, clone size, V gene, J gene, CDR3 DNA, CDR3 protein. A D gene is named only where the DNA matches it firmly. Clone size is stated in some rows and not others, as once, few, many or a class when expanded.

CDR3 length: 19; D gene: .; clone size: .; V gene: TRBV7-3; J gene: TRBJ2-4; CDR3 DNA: TGTGCCAGCAGCAATGAAAGGGGAATTAAGATACTAGCCAAAAACATTCAGTACTTC; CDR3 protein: CASSNERGIKILAKNIQYF
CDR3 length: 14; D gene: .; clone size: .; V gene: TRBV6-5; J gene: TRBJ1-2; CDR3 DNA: TGTGCCAGCAGTCCCACAGACAGCCTCTATGGCTACACCTTC; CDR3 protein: CASSPTDSLYGYTF
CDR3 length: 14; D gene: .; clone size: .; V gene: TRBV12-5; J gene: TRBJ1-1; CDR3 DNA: TGTGCTAGTGGTTCTCACCCCCCAGTGACTGAAGCTTTCTTT; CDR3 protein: CASGSHPPVTEAFF
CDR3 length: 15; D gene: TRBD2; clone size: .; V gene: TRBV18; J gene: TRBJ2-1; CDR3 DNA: TGTGCCAGCTCGGGACTAGCGGGGGTATCCAATGAGCAGTTCTTC; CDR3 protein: CASSGLAGVSNEQFF
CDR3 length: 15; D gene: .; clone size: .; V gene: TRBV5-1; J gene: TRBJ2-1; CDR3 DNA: TGCGCCAGCAGCTTAGGGGATCCCTCCTACAATGAGCAGTTCTTC; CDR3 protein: CASSLGDPSYNEQFF
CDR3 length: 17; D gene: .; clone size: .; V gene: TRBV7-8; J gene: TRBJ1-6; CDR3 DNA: TGTGCCAGCAGCTTAATTGGACAGAGCTCCTATAATTCACCCCTCCACTTT; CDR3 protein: CASSLIGQSSYNSPLHF
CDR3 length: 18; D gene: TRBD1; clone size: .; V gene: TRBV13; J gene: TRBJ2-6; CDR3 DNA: TGTGCCAGCAGCGGACCGGGACAGGGGGCGCCTGGGGCCAACGTCCTGACTTTC; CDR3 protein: CASSGPGQGAPGANVLTF
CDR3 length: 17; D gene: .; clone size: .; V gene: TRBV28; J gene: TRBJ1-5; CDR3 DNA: TGTGCCAGCAGTTCCCCTTCGGGAGCACTAAGCAATCAGCCCCAGCATTTT; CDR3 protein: CASSSPSGALSNQPQHF
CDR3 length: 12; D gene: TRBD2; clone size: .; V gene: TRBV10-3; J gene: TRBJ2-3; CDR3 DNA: TGTGCCATCGGGGGGGAGACAGATACGCAGTATTTT; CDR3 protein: CAIGGETDTQYF
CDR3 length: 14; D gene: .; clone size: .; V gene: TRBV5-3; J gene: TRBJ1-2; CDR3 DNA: TGTGCCAGAAGCACGGGGGGTCGGAACTATGGCTACACCTTC; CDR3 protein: CARSTGGRNYGYTF
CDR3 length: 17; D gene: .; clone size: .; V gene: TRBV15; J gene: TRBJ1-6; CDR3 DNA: TGTGCCACCAGCAGAGGGGCCTTAGGGGAGGGGAATTCACCCCTCCACTTT; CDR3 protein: CATSRGALGEGNSPLHF
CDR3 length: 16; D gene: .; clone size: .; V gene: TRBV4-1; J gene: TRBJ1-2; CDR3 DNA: TGCGCCAGCAGCCAAGGGCCGGGGCGCGGGGGCTATGGCTACACCTTC; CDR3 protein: CASSQGPGRGGYGYTF
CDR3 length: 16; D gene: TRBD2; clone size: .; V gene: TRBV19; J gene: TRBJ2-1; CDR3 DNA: TGTGCCAGTAGTTCGACTAGCAGAAACTCCTACAATGAGCAGTTCTTC; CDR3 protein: CASSSTSRNSYNEQFF
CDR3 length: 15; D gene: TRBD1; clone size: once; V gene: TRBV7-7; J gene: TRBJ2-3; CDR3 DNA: TGTGCCAGCAGCCAACAGGGGTTGGTCACAGATACGCAGTATTTT; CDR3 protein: CASSQQGLVTDTQYF
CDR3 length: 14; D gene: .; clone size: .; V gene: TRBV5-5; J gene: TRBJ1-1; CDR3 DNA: TGTGCCAGCAGCTTGAGGGAGGCGAGGACTGAAGCTTTCTTT; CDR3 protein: CASSLREARTEAFF
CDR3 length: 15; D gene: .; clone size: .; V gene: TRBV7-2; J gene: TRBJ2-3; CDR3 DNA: TGTGCCAGCAGCTTAAAGGGGACTTACACAGATACGCAGTATTTT; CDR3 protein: CASSLKGTYTDTQYF
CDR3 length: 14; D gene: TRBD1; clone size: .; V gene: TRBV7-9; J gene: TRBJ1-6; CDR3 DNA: TGTGCCAGCAGCGAGGGACAGGGGTATTCACCCCTCCACTTT; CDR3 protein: CASSEGQGYSPLHF
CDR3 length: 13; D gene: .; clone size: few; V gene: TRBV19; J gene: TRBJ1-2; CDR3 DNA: TGTGCCAGTAGAGCGGGACCAGCAGGTGGCTACACCTTC; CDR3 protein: CASRAGPAGGYTF
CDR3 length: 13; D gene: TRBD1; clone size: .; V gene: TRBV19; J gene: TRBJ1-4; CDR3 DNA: TGTGCCAGTAGTCCCCGGACAGGGCAAAAACTGTTTTTT; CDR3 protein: CASSPRTGQKLFF
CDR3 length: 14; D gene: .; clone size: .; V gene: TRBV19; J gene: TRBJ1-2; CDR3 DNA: TGTGCCAGCCAAGCTGACAGGACTAACTATGGCTACACCTTC; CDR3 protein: CASQADRTNYGYTF
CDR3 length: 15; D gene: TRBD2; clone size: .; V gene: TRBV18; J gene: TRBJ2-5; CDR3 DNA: TGTGCCAGCTCGCGGACTAGCGGGGGCTTGGAGACCCAGTACTTC; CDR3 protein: CASSRTSGGLETQYF
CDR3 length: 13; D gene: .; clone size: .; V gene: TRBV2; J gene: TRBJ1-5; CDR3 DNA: TGTGCCAGCATGCCTCTTGCAGGGGAGCCCCAGCATTTT; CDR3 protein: CASMPLAGEPQHF
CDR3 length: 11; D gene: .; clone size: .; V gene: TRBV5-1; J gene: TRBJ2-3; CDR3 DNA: TGCGCCAGCAGCCTAGGGGGTACGCAGTATTTT; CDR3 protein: CASSLGGTQYF
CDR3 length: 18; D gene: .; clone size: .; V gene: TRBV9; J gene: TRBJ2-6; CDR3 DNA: TGTGCCAGCAGCGGACAGGACAGTACATTCTCTGGGGCCAACGTCCTGACTTTC; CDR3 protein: CASSGQDSTFSGANVLTF
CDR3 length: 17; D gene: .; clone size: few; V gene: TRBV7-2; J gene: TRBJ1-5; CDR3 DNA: TGTGCCAGCAGCTTAGGTTCGGCGGGGGGCGCGGGTCAGCCCCAGCATTTT; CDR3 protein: CASSLGSAGGAGQPQHF
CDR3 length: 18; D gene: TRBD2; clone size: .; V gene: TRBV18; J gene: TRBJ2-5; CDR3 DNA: TGTGCCAGCTCACCACTACCGAGGACTAGCGGGGGCCAAGAGACCCAGTACTTC; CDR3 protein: CASSPLPRTSGGQETQYF
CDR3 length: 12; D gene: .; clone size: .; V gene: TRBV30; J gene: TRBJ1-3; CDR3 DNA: TGTGCCTGGAGTGTTGGTCCAGGAACCATATATTTT; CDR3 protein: CAWSVGPGTIYF
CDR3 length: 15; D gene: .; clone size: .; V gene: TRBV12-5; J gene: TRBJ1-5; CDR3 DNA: TGTGCTAGTGGTTTGGAGGGGCAGGGCAATCAGCCCCAGCATTTT; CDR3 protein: CASGLEGQGNQPQHF
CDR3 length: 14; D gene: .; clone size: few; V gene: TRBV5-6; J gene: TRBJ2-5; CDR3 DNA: TGTGCCAGCAGCTCAGGATACGGCCAAGAGACCCAGTACTTC; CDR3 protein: CASSSGYGQETQYF